This T cell receptor (beta chain) originates from a study of human versus mouse CDR3 diversity and MHC coevolution. Study-wide findings and caveats: The lowest clonal inequality scores came from most of the three human donors. iCHAO1 estimated the human TCR beta repertoire at around 1.5 million clonotypes.

Trimming stripped 4 bases from V and 4 bases from J, with 8 bases between. Germline CDR1 SGHNT, CDR2 YYREEE (reference sequence). The CDR3 is 12 amino acids. Clones were sequenced by immunoSEQ multiplex PCR, and TCRdb holds only the in-frame ones, with some missing. The table lists about 77,000 clones, 85% to 95% of them singletons, with less than 0.19% in the top ten. In the case of this clone: Its specificity is unknown.

The chain couples TRBV5-4 to TRBJ1-2; unclear D gene. Specimen: naive CD4+ T cells from blood. Subset meaning: CD45RO-negative CD62L-positive naive CD4 T cells. The receptor's source is a person between 25 and 75 years old in good health. In nucleotides, the CDR3 is TGTGCCAGCAGCCCCGGGATCTATGGCTACACCTTC. It translates to CASSPGIYGYTF. The full variable domain, completed using reference TRBV5-4 and TRBJ1-2, is ETGVTQSPTHLIKTRGQQVTLRCSSQSGHNTVSWYQQALGQGPQFIFQYYREEENGRGNFPPRFSGLQFPNYSSELNVNALELDDSALYLCASSPGIYGYTFGSGTRLTVV.